These T cell receptor beta chains were read from a single sample in a study of blood T cell repertoires in COVID-19. Assay used: immunoSEQ multiplex PCR; TCRdb lists only in-frame clones, some missing. The table has roughly 290,000 clones, over 75% seen once; the top ten hold approximately 0.94%. The sample consisted of peripheral blood. These receptors originate from a human donor with COVID-19, enrolled during active disease. The donor label of this sample is uncertain. The conserved cysteine and the conserved F or W are not part of the CDR3 here. Clone size, where shown, is once, few, many, or a class for clones that have expanded.

clone_size: -; v_call: TRBV11-2; j_call: TRBJ1-1; cdr3_aa: ASSLGPGGEAF
clone_size: -; v_call: TRBV3-1/TRBV3-2; j_call: TRBJ2-2; cdr3_aa: ASATSGRAGELF
clone_size: -; v_call: TRBV5-5; j_call: TRBJ2-2; cdr3_aa: ASSFLYANTGELF
clone_size: -; v_call: TRBV5-1; j_call: TRBJ1-1; cdr3_aa: ASSQGTVMNTEAF
clone_size: -; v_call: TRBV12-2; j_call: TRBJ2-7; cdr3_aa: ASRSVTGQGSYEQY
clone_size: few; v_call: TRBV28; j_call: TRBJ2-7; cdr3_aa: ASSSSGTTREKY
clone_size: -; v_call: TRBV12-5; j_call: TRBJ2-7; cdr3_aa: ASAPLAASYEQY
clone_size: once; v_call: TRBV7-9; j_call: TRBJ2-3; cdr3_aa: ASSLSSTDTQY
clone_size: -; v_call: TRBV6-5; j_call: TRBJ1-1; cdr3_aa: ASRSGTGITEAF
clone_size: -; v_call: TRBV19; j_call: TRBJ1-6; cdr3_aa: ASSDRDRGSPLH
clone_size: -; v_call: TRBV7-9; j_call: TRBJ2-1; cdr3_aa: ASILQGLAHNEQF
clone_size: -; v_call: TRBV5-1; j_call: TRBJ1-2; cdr3_aa: ASSWGDRGYGYT
clone_size: -; v_call: TRBV10-3; j_call: TRBJ2-1; cdr3_aa: AISGLAGGSYNEQF
clone_size: -; v_call: TRBV28; j_call: TRBJ1-6; cdr3_aa: ASSSDIYNSPLH
clone_size: -; v_call: TRBV4-1; j_call: TRBJ1-6; cdr3_aa: ASSQEPRSYNSPLH
clone_size: -; v_call: TRBV3-1/TRBV3-2; j_call: TRBJ1-5; cdr3_aa: ASSQDVAGGKGQPQH
clone_size: -; v_call: TRBV12-3/TRBV12-4; j_call: TRBJ2-5; cdr3_aa: ASTSVGETQY
clone_size: -; v_call: TRBV28; j_call: TRBJ1-4; cdr3_aa: ASSLRQGGIEKLF